This TCR beta chain was captured in a study of PD-1 blockade in classical Hodgkin lymphoma. Relapses following autologous stem cell transplantation were seen in all patients, with brentuximab vedotin exposure varying. Of note for this clone: Its antigen is unknown.

Assay: immunoSEQ multiplex PCR; the TCRdb copy retains only in-frame clones and omits some. The sample has just under 100,000 clones, approximately 80% seen once. Germline values: CDR1 SGDLS, CDR2 YYNGEE. CDR3 length: 17 amino acids. Trimming removed 4 bases from V and 6 bases from J; junction bases left unmatched: 18. Study-wide results and limits: Factors driving the repertoire differences, possibly disease activity or prior therapy, remain undefined. Patients newly diagnosed and complete responders had comparable baseline diversity. It was reported that newly diagnosed patients had less baseline TCR diversity than healthy donors.

The source of this sequence is a human donor with classical Hodgkin lymphoma. The chain links TRBV9 to TRBJ1-2; 7 bases map to TRBD1. The sequences come from peripheral blood mononuclear cells (PBMCs), collected at baseline. The DNA of the CDR3 is TGTGCCAGCAGCACCCCCACCCCTAATACAGGGGCCAATGGCTACACCTTC. It is translated as CASSTPTPNTGANGYTF.